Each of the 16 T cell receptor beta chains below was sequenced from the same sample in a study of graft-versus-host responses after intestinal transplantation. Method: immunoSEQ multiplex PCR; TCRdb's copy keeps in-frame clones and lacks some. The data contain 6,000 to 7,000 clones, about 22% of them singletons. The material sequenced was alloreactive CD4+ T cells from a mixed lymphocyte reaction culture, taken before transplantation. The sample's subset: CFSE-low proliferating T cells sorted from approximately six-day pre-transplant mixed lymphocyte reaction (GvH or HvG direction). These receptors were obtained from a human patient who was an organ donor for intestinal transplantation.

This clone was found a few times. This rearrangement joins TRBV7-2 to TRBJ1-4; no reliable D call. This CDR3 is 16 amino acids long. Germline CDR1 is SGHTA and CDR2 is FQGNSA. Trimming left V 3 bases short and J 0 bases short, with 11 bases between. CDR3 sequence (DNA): TGTGCCAGCAGCTTGGTAGGGCCTGCAACTAATGAAAAACTGTTTTTT. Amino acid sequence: CASSLVGPATNEKLFF.

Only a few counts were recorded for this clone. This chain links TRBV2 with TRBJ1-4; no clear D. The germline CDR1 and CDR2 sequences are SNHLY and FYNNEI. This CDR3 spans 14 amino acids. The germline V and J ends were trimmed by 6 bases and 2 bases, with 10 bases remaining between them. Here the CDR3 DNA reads TGTGCCAGCAGCCGATGGGAGACTAATGAAAAACTGTTTTTT. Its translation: CASSRWETNEKLFF.

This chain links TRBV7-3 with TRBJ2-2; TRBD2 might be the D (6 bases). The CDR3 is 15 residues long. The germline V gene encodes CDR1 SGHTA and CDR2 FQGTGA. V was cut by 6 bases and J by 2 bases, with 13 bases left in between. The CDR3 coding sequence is TGTGCCAGCAGTGACCGGAGGGTTAACACCGGGGAGCTGTTTTTT. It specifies CASSDRRVNTGELFF.

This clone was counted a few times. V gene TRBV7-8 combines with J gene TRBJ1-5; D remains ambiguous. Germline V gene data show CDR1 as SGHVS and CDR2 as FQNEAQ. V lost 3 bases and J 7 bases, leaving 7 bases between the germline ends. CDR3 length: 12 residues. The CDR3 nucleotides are TGTGCCAGCAGCTTTTCTTGGCAGCCCCAGCATTTT. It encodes CASSFSWQPQHF. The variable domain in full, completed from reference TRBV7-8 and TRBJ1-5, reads GAGVSQSPRYKVAKRGQDVALRCDPISGHVSLFWYQQALGQGPEFLTYFQNEAQLDKSGLPSDRFFAERPEGSVSTLKIQRTQQEDSAVYLCASSFSWQPQHFGDGTRLSIL.

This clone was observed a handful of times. Here the CDR3 reads CASKLDSGSNEQFF. DNA of the CDR3: TGTGCCAGCAAATTAGATAGCGGGAGCAATGAGCAGTTCTTC. The chain carries TRBV6-5 and TRBJ2-1, with 9 bases lining up with TRBD2. Germline CDR1 MNHEY, CDR2 SVGAGI. The CDR3 consists of 14 residues. The junction had 7 bases not matched to a gene; V was cut back by 7 bases and J by 6 bases.

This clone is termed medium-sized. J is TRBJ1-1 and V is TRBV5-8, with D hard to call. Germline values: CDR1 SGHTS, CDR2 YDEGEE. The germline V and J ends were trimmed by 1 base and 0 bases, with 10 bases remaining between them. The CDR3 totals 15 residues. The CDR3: CASSLHATLNTEAFF. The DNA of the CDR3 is TGTGCCAGCAGCTTGCATGCAACCTTGAACACTGAAGCTTTCTTT.

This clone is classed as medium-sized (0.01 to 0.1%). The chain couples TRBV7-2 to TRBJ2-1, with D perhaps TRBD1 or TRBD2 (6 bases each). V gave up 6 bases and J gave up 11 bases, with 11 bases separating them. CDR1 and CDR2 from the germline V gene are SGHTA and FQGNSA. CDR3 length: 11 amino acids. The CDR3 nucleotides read TGTGCCAGCAGGCGCGGGACACAGCAGTTCTTC. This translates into CASRRGTQQFF.

The CDR3 loop is CASSVRVASSTGELFF. DNA for the CDR3: TGTGCCAGCAGCGTTAGGGTAGCGAGTTCTACCGGGGAGCTGTTTTTT. The chain employs TRBV9 and TRBJ2-2, with a possible D match to TRBD2 (5 bases). The ends were cut back, 2 bases at V and 5 bases at J, with 16 bases in the middle. The CDR3 has 16 amino acids. Germline CDR1 and CDR2: SGDLS and YYNGEE. The variable domain in full, with the rest retrieved from reference TRBV9 and TRBJ2-2, is DSGVTQTPKHLITATGQRVTLRCSPRSGDLSVYWYQQSLDQGLQFLIQYYNGEERAKGNILERFSAQQFPDLHSELNLSSLELGDSALYFCASSVRVASSTGELFFGEGSRLTVL.

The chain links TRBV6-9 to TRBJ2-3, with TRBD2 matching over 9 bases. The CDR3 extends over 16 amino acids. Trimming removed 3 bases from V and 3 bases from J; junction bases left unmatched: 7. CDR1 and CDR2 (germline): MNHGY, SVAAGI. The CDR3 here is CASSYMASGDTDTQYF. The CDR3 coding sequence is TGTGCCAGCAGTTACATGGCTAGCGGGGATACAGATACGCAGTATTTT.

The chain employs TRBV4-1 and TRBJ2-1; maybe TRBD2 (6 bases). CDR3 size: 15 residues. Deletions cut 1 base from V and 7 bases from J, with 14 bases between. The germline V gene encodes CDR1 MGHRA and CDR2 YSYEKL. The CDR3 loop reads CASSQGFGSGNEQFF. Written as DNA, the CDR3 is TGCGCCAGCAGCCAAGGTTTCGGGAGCGGGAATGAGCAGTTCTTC.

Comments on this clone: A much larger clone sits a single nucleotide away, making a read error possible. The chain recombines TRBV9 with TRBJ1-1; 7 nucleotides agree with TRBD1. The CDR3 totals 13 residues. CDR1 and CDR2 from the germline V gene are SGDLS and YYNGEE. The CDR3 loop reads CAGSGDREGKAFF. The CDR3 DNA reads TGTGCCGGCAGCGGAGACAGGGAGGGCAAAGCTTTCTTT.

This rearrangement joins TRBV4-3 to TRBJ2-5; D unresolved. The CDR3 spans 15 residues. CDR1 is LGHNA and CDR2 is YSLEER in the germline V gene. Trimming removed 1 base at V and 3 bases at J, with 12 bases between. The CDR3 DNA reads TGCGCCAGCAGCCAAGCCGGCCCGGCGGAAGAGACCCAGTACTTC. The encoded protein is CASSQAGPAEETQYF.

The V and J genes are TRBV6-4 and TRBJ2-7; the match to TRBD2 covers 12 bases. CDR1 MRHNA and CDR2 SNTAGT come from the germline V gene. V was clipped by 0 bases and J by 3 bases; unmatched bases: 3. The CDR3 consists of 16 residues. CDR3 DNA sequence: TGTGCCAGCAGTGACTCCGGACTAGCGGGGATCTACGAGCAGTACTTC. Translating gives CASSDSGLAGIYEQYF.

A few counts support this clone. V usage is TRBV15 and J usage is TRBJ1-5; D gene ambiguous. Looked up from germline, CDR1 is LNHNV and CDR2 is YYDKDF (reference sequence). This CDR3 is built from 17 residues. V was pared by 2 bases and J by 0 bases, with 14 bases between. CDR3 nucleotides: TGTGCCACCAGCAGATACGGCGAGGGTTATAGCAATCAGCCCCAGCATTTT. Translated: CATSRYGEGYSNQPQHF.

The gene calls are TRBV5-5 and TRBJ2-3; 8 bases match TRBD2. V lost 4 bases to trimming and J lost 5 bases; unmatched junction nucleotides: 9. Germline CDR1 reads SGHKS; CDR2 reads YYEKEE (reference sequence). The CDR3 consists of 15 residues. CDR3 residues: CASSRGLVGGDTQYF. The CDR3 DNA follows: TGTGCCAGCAGCCGGGGACTAGTTGGGGGAGATACGCAGTATTTT.

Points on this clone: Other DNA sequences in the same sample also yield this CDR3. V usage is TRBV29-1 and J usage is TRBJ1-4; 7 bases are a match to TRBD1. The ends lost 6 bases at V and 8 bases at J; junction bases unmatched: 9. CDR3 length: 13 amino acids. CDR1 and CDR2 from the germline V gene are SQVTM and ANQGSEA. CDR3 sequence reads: CSVEMSGGEKLFF. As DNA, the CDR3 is TGCAGCGTCGAAATGTCAGGGGGGGAAAAACTGTTTTTT.